The source of this T cell receptor (beta chain) is a study of blood T cells in healthy people across ages. A second 7 to 11 cycle PCR used barcoded and J-beta primers. TCRdb analysed the 5' RACE reads with MiXCR anew, one entry per CDR3 protein. The table includes 1.5 million or so distinct CDR3 sequences, about 43% detected once. The study, taken as a whole, reports: Long-lived donors had more naive CD4+ cells and higher diversity than aged donors. A roughly linear age-dependent decrease characterized TCR beta diversity per million T cells.

The CDR3 contains 16 residues. Losses at the gene ends were 0 bases for V and 5 bases for J; bases not matched to a gene: 8. CDR1 is SGDLS and CDR2 is YYNGEE in the germline V gene. This clonotype was seen more than once but under ten times. Its specificity is not known. Sample: blood. The chain has TRBV9 and TRBJ2-4; 7 positions match TRBD2. This clonotype was obtained from a woman aged 18-29 years in good health. The chain's CDR3 is CASSVGNGRRENIQYF. CDR3 nucleotide sequence: TGTGCCAGCAGCGTAGGCAACGGGAGGAGAGAAAACATTCAGTACTTC.